This T cell receptor (beta chain) was recovered during a study of T cells after yellow fever vaccination. On the study more broadly: Fractions of low cell number were prepared using SMART-Seq v4 Ultra Low Input. Study-wide findings and caveats: A secondary response was less intense yet reached its peak sooner, at day 5 versus 15.

MiXCR, run by TCRdb on the 5' RACE reads, gives a single entry per CDR3 protein. The table has approximately 300,000 distinct CDR3 sequences, roughly 6.8% seen once. Many counts were recorded for this clonotype. The antigen remains undetermined. Germline V gene data show CDR1 as ENHRY and CDR2 as SYGVKD. V was pared by 7 bases and J by 2 bases, with 6 bases of the junction left unmatched. The CDR3 totals 14 residues. The receptor's source is a man younger than 35 who received the YFV17D yellow fever vaccine. V usage is TRBV10-3 and J usage is TRBJ2-3, with 7 bases lining up with TRBD1. The starting material was PBMCs, obtained more than 40 days after the first yellow fever vaccination. The CDR3 loop reads CAITTGTDTDTQYF. Written as DNA, the CDR3 is TGTGCCATCACCACCGGGACAGACACAGATACGCAGTATTTT.